This T cell receptor (beta chain) was recovered during a study of radiation and T cells in renal cell carcinoma. General study points: Top tumor clonotypes rose in blood 2 weeks post-radiation, then contracted.

Only in-frame clones appear in the TCRdb table, and some are missing; sequencing was by immunoSEQ multiplex PCR. Of approximately 80,000 clones in the sample, nearly 90% were seen once. Of note for this clone: The antigen is undetermined.

Germline lookup yields CDR1 SGHRS and CDR2 YFSETQ. The CDR3 covers 18 residues. V gave up 0 bases and J gave up 0 bases, with 17 bases separating them. The time point denotes: blood 4 weeks post-SBRT, at nephrectomy. The sample's treatment: 15 Gy SBRT to primary tumor, nephrectomy 4 weeks later. Nephrectomy followed 15 Gy stereotactic body radiation by 4 weeks. Blood was sampled at baseline, 2 weeks and 4 weeks after SBRT. This renal cell carcinoma was of the clear cell type. The rearrangement joins TRBV5-1 to TRBJ2-3; the D is unclear. Material: blood, obtained from a patient whose treatment included radiotherapy and nephrectomy. This receptor was identified in a woman aged 65 to 85 with renal cell carcinoma. The DNA for the CDR3 is TGCGCCAGCAGCTTGGAAGGCAGCGCGCCGCCTAGCACAGATACGCAGTATTTT. It translates to CASSLEGSAPPSTDTQYF. Using reference TRBV5-1 and TRBJ2-3 for the parts outside the CDR3, the full variable domain is KAGVTQTPRYLIKTRGQQVTLSCSPISGHRSVSWYQQTPGQGLQFLFEYFSETQRNKGNFPGRFSGRQFSNSRSEMNVSTLELGDSALYLCASSLEGSAPPSTDTQYFGPGTRLTVL.